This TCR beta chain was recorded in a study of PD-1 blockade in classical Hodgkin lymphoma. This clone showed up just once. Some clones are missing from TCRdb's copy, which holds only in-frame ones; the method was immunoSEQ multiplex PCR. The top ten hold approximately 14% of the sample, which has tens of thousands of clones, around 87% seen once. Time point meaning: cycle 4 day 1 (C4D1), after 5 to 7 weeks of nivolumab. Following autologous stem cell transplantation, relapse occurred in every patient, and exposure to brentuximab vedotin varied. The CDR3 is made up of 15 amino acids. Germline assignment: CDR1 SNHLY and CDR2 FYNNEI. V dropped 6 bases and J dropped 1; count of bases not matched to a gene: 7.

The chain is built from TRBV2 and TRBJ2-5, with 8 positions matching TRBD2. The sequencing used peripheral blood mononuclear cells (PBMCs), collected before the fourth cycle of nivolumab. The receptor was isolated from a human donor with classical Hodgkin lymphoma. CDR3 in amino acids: CASRHDSGAQETQYF. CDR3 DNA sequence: TGTGCCAGCAGGCATGATAGCGGGGCCCAAGAGACCCAGTACTTC.